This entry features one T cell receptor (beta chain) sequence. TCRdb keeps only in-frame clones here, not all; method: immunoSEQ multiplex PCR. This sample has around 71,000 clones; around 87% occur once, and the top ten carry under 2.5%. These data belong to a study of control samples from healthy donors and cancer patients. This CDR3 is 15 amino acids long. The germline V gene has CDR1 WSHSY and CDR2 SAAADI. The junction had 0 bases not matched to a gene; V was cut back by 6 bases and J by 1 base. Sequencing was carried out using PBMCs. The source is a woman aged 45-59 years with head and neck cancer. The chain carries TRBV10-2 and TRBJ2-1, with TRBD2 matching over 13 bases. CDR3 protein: CASRTSGGSYNEQFF. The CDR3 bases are TGCGCCAGCAGGACTAGCGGGGGGTCCTACAATGAGCAGTTCTTC.